The 21 T cell receptor beta chains below come from one sample, sequenced in a study of T cells in Graves' hyperthyroidism and ophthalmopathy. Amplification of TCR beta CDR3 regions used RNA as the template. The primer set for the first-round RT-PCR of the TCR CDR3 was HTBI. TCRdb re-called the multiplex PCR reads with MiXCR, one entry per CDR3 protein. The profile covers under 350,000 distinct CDR3 sequences, with roughly a fifth appearing a single time and around 48% taken by the ten largest. The specimen sequenced was blood. The receptors were sampled from a woman in her forties or fifties with Graves' hyperthyroidism.

V and J are TRBV20-1 and TRBJ2-2; D is ambiguous. From germline, CDR1 is DFQATT and CDR2 SNEGSKA (reference sequence). V lost 0 bases and J lost 0, with 8 bases in between. This CDR3 is built from 15 residues. The CDR3 DNA is TGCAGTGCTAGAGAAAATCCGTCGAACACCGGGGAGCTGTTTTTT. It yields the protein CSARENPSNTGELFF.

V and J are TRBV5-1 and TRBJ2-1; 12 bases line up with TRBD2. Germline V gene lookup returns CDR1 SGHRS and CDR2 YFSETQ. V lost 6 bases, J lost 1 base, and 11 bases stayed unmatched. The CDR3 totals 18 residues. The CDR3 region is CASNLPGLAGISYNEQFF. The CDR3, as DNA: TGCGCCAGCAATCTTCCGGGACTAGCGGGTATATCCTACAATGAGCAGTTCTTC. Full variable domain (rest looked up from reference TRBV5-1 and TRBJ2-1): KAGVTQTPRYLIKTRGQQVTLSCSPISGHRSVSWYQQTPGQGLQFLFEYFSETQRNKGNFPGRFSGRQFSNSRSEMNVSTLELGDSALYLCASNLPGLAGISYNEQFFGPGTRLTVL.

The chain couples TRBV6-1 to TRBJ2-5; possible D gene TRBD2, 5 bases. V dropped 5 bases and J dropped 13 bases, with 17 bases sitting between them. Germline V gene sequence: CDR1 MNHNS, CDR2 SASEGT. The CDR3 runs to 12 residues. CDR3 DNA sequence: TGTGCCAGCAGTCAACTCGGAACTAGTCCGTACTTC. Its protein product is CASSQLGTSPYF.

At least ten counts were recorded for this clonotype. This chain connects TRBV3-1 to TRBJ1-2; the match to TRBD1 covers 7 bases. The J segment lost 4 bases and the V segment lost 4 bases, leaving 6 bases of the junction unmatched. The CDR3 runs to 14 residues. Germline values: CDR1 LGHDT, CDR2 YNNKEL (reference sequence). CDR3 in DNA: TGTGCCAGCAGCCCCATGGACAGGTTCTATGGCTACACCTTC. This codes for CASSPMDRFYGYTF.

Comment on this clonotype: Since a much larger clone is just one base distant, this may be a read error. The chain has TRBV12-3 or TRBV12-4 and TRBJ1-1; the D is unclear. CDR3 length: 13 amino acids. The V end was cut by 5 bases, the J end by 0 bases, with 7 bases between. CDR3: CASSPDLNTEAFF. The CDR3 DNA sequence: TGTGCCAGCAGTCCCGACTTGAACACTGAAGCTTTCTTT.

In its sample, this clonotype was seen many times. This chain links TRBV2 with TRBJ1-4, with no clear D. Deletions cut 7 bases from V and 3 bases from J, with 12 bases between. The CDR3 runs to 14 residues. Germline CDR1 SNHLY, CDR2 FYNNEI. The CDR3 DNA reads TGTGCCAGCATTAAAAGGAGGGCTAATGAAAAACTGTTTTTT. It yields the protein CASIKRRANEKLFF.

The sample holds many counts of this clonotype. The chain links TRBV11-1 to TRBJ2-3; D not resolved. This CDR3 has 13 amino acids. V was cut by 0 bases and J by 2 bases, with 3 bases left in between. Germline V CDR1 and CDR2: SGHAT, FQDESV (reference sequence). CDR3 DNA sequence: TGTGCCAGCAGCTTAGCGTACACAGATACGCAGTATTTT. Protein sequence: CASSLAYTDTQYF. The whole variable domain, filled in from reference TRBV11-1 and TRBJ2-3, reads EAEVAQSPRYKITEKSQAVAFWCDPISGHATLYWYRQILGQGPELLVQFQDESVVDDSQLPKDRFSAERLKGVDSTLKIQPAELGDSAMYLCASSLAYTDTQYFGPGTRLTVL.

The chain couples TRBV5-1 to TRBJ2-7; TRBD2 agrees at 11 bases. The germline gives CDR1 SGHRS, CDR2 YFSETQ. CDR3 length: 16 residues. J was trimmed by 3 bases and V by 5 bases; bases with no gene match: 10. Written as DNA, the CDR3 is TGCGCCAGCAGTCCGGGTCCTACTAGCGGGGGCTACGAGCAGTACTTC. This codes for CASSPGPTSGGYEQYF.

This clonotype was counted at least ten times. The chain combines TRBV20-1 with TRBJ2-1; possible D gene TRBD2, 6 bases. V lost 3 bases to trimming and J lost 1 base, with 10 bases between them. Germline CDR1 DFQATT, CDR2 SNEGSKA (reference sequence). CDR3 length: 14 residues. CDR3: CSASGRGSYNEQFF. The DNA of the CDR3 is TGCAGTGCTAGTGGCCGGGGGTCCTACAATGAGCAGTTCTTC.

In its sample, this clonotype was seen a few times. CDR3 sequence: CASMTLISGYSDEQFF. The CDR3 DNA sequence: TGCGCCAGCATGACTCTGATCTCAGGCTACTCCGATGAGCAGTTCTTC. The genes are TRBV10-2 and TRBJ2-1; D remains unclear. The CDR3 sequence is 16 residues long. V gave up 7 bases and J gave up 8 bases, with 24 bases separating them. Germline CDR1 WSHSY, CDR2 SAAADI.

This clonotype was seen a few times. The chain employs TRBV6-1 and TRBJ2-5; D is undetermined. V was cut by 2 bases and J by 4 bases, with 11 bases left in between. The germline V gene encodes CDR1 MNHNS and CDR2 SASEGT. The CDR3 is 14 residues long. CDR3: CASSESRARETQYF. The CDR3 DNA follows: TGTGCCAGCAGTGAATCACGAGCCCGAGAGACCCAGTACTTC.

In its sample, this clonotype was seen many times. This sequence joins TRBV28 and TRBJ2-7; a possible D gene is TRBD1 (6 bases). The V gene lost 6 bases and the J gene lost 5 bases, with 20 bases spanning the gap. The CDR3 has 15 residues. Germline CDR1 and CDR2: MDHEN and SYDVKM. The CDR3 DNA reads as TGTGCCAGCAGAGGAAGCAGGGGTCGGCGCCACGAGCAGTACTTC. Translating gives CASRGSRGRRHEQYF.

V usage is TRBV5-4 and J usage is TRBJ1-1; a possible D gene is TRBD1 (5 bases). The CDR3 runs 16 residues. The V and J ends lost 5 bases and 8 bases respectively, with 25 bases between them. The germline V gene has CDR1 SGHNT and CDR2 YYREEE (reference sequence). The CDR3 is CASRRDGKRQGDEAFF. The CDR3 DNA sequence: TGTGCCAGCAGGAGGGACGGAAAGCGGCAAGGTGACGAAGCTTTCTTT. The full variable domain, rest sourced from reference TRBV5-4 and TRBJ1-1, is ETGVTQSPTHLIKTRGQQVTLRCSSQSGHNTVSWYQQALGQGPQFIFQYYREEENGRGNFPPRFSGLQFPNYSSELNVNALELDDSALYLCASRRDGKRQGDEAFFGQGTRLTVV.

This chain links TRBV11-2 with TRBJ2-1, with D hard to call. Trimming took 4 bases from V and 5 from J, leaving 12 bases between them. CDR3 size: 14 residues. Per germline, CDR1 SGHAT and CDR2 FQNNGV. The CDR3 region is CASSSTSRNNEQFF. The CDR3 coding sequence is TGTGCCAGCAGCTCGACGAGTCGAAACAATGAGCAGTTCTTC.

This clonotype showed up many times. The CDR3 here is CASRPGQGVTEAFF. The CDR3 DNA reads as TGTGCCAGCAGACCGGGACAGGGGGTAACTGAAGCTTTCTTT. This sequence joins TRBV2 and TRBJ1-1; 11 nucleotides match TRBD1. In germline, CDR1 is SNHLY, CDR2 FYNNEI. The CDR3 contains 14 residues. V shed 6 bases and J 5 bases; nucleotides not matched to a gene: 5.

Ten or more counts support this clonotype. The chain uses TRBV5-1 and TRBJ2-3; D is tentatively TRBD1 or TRBD2 (5 bases each). Germline-derived CDR1 and CDR2 are SGHRS and YFSETQ. Trimming took off 4 bases at V and 3 bases at J, with 15 bases between the two ends. CDR3 size: 15 residues. The CDR3 sequence: CASSKVGDRTDTQYF. CDR3 bases: TGCGCCAGCAGCAAGGTCGGGGACCGAACAGATACGCAGTATTTT.

There are many counts of this clonotype. The gene calls are TRBV7-8 and TRBJ2-7, with D perhaps matching TRBD1 (5 bases). The CDR3 runs 14 residues. Trimming removed 1 base from V and 2 bases from J, with 9 bases in between. Looked up from germline, CDR1 is SGHVS and CDR2 is FQNEAQ. The CDR3 reads CASSLDRFTYEQYF. The CDR3 coding sequence is TGTGCCAGCAGCTTAGACAGGTTTACCTACGAGCAGTACTTC.

This clonotype was detected ten times or more. The V call is TRBV7-9, the J call TRBJ2-1, with a weak D call TRBD2 (5 bases). The germline V gene encodes CDR1 SEHNR and CDR2 FQNEAQ (reference sequence). Trimming stripped 5 bases from V and 0 bases from J, with 11 bases between. The CDR3 runs 15 residues. CDR3 DNA: TGTGCCAGCAGCACTCCAACTAGCTCCTACAATGAGCAGTTCTTC. Protein product: CASSTPTSSYNEQFF.

This CDR3 is CASSHRGQTYGYTF. The CDR3 DNA is TGTGCCAGCAGCCACCGGGGACAGACCTATGGCTACACCTTC. J is TRBJ1-2 and V is TRBV6-6, with TRBD1 matching over 7 bases. V lost 6 bases to trimming and J lost 4 bases; unmatched junction nucleotides: 8. The germline CDR1 and CDR2 sequences are MNHNY and SVGAGI (reference sequence). The length of the CDR3 is 14 residues.

This clonotype has just a few counts. The V call is TRBV19, the J call TRBJ2-3, with 8 bases that match TRBD2. With V trimmed by 3 bases and J by 1 base, 3 bases remained unmatched. CDR3 length: 15 residues. The V gene's germline CDR1 is LNHDA and CDR2 SQIVND (reference sequence). Written as DNA, the CDR3 is TGTGCCAGTAGTATCGGTAGCGGGGGCACAGATACGCAGTATTTT. Protein: CASSIGSGGTDTQYF.

This clonotype was found many times. V gene TRBV7-8 combines with J gene TRBJ2-2; D not resolved. Per the germline V gene, CDR1 is SGHVS and CDR2 is FQNEAQ. The CDR3 extends over 14 amino acids. The V gene lost 4 bases and the J gene lost 8 bases, with 14 bases spanning the gap. The CDR3 DNA reads as TGTGCCAGCAGCTCCTATATTGCCGGGGGGGAGCTGTTTTTT. Protein sequence: CASSSYIAGGELFF.